This TCR beta chain emerged from a study of siplizumab effects on memory and regulatory T cells. Germline V gene data show CDR1 as LGHNA and CDR2 as YNFKEQ. The V gene end was trimmed by 0 bases and the J gene end by 2 bases; junction bases not matched to a gene: 11. The CDR3 spans 18 residues. Clones were sequenced by immunoSEQ multiplex PCR, and TCRdb holds only the in-frame ones, with some missing. Here the sample spans some 63,000 clones, around 96% being singletons. V is TRBV4-2 and J is TRBJ2-7, with 9 bases matching TRBD2. This clonotype was sampled from a human donor in good health. The sequencing sample was made of naive CD8+ T cells sorted from blood. CDR3 DNA sequence: TGTGCCAGCAGCCAAGATCGGGGCGGAGCGGGGGGACCCTACGAGCAGTACTTC. Amino acids: CASSQDRGGAGGPYEQYF.